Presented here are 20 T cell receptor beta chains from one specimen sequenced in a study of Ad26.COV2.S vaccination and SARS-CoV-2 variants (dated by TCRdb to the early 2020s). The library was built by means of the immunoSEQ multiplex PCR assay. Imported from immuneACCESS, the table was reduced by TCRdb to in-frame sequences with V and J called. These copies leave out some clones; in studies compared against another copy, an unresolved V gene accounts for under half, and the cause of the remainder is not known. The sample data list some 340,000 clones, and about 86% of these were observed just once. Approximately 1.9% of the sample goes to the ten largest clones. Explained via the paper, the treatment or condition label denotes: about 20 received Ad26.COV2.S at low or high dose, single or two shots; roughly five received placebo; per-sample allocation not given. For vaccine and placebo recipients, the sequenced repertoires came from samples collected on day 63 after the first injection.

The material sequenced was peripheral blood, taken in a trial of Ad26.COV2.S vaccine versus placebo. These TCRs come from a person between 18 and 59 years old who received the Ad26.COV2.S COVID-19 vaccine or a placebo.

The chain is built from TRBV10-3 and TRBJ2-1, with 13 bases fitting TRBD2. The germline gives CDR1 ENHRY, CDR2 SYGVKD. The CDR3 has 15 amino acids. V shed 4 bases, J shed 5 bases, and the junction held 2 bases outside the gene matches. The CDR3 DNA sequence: TGTGCCATCAGTGCGGGGACTAGCGGGGACAATGAGCAGTTCTTC. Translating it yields CAISAGTSGDNEQFF.

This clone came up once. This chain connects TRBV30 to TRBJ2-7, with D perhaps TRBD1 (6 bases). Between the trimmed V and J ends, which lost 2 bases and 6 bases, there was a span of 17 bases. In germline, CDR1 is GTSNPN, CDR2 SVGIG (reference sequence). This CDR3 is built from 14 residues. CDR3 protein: CAWSSGGSRGEQYF. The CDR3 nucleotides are TGTGCCTGGAGTTCTGGTGGGTCCAGGGGCGAGCAGTACTTC.

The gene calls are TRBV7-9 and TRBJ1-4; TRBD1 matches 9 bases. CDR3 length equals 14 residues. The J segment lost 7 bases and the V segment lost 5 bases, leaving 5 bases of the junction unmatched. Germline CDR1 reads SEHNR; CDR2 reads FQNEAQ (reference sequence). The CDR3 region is CASSPDRGGEKLFF. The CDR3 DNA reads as TGTGCCAGCAGCCCCGACAGGGGGGGTGAAAAACTGTTTTTT.

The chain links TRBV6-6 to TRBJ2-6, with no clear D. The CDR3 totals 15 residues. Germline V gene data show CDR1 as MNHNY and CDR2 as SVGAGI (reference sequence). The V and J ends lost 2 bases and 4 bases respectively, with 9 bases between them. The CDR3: CASSYGLPGANVLTF. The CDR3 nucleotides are TGTGCCAGCAGTTACGGGCTCCCGGGGGCCAACGTCCTGACTTTC.

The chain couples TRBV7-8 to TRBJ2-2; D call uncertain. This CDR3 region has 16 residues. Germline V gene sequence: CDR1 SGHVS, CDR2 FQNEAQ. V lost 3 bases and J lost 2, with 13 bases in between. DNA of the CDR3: TGTGCCAGCAGCTTTACCCTGTTAACCAACACCGGGGAGCTGTTTTTT. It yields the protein CASSFTLLTNTGELFF.

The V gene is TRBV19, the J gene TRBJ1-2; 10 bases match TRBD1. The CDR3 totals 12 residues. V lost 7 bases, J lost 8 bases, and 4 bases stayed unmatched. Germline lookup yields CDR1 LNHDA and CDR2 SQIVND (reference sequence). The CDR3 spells CASIRQGAGYTF. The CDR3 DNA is TGTGCCAGTATTCGACAGGGGGCCGGCTACACCTTC.

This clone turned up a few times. The CDR3 sequence: CASSRTSGGMDEQFF. Here the CDR3 DNA reads TGTGCCAGCAGCCGGACTAGCGGGGGGATGGATGAGCAGTTCTTC. The genes are TRBV6-2 or TRBV6-3 and TRBJ2-1, with TRBD2 matching over 14 bases. The V gene's germline CDR1 is MNHEY and CDR2 SVGEGT. This CDR3 comprises 15 residues. J lost 8 bases, V lost 6 bases, and 6 bases had no gene match.

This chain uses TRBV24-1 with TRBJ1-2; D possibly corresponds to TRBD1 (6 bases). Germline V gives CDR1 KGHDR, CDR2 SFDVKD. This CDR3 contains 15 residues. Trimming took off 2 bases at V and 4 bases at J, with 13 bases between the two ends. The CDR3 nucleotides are TGTGCCACCAGTGATTCGGGACACCCATTCTATGGCTACACCTTC. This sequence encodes CATSDSGHPFYGYTF.

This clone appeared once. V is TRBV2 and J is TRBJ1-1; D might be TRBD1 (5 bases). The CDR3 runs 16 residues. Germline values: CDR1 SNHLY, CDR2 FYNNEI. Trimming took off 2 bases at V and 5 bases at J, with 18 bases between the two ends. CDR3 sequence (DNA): TGTGCCAGCAGTGAATTGTCGGCCAGGGCCGCAACTGAAGCTTTCTTT. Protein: CASSELSARAATEAFF.

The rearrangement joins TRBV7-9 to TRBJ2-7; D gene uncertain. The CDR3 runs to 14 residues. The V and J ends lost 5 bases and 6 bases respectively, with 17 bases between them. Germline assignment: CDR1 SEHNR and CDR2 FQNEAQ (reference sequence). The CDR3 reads CASSAGLVGSEQYF. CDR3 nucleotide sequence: TGTGCCAGCAGCGCTGGGTTGGTAGGATCCGAGCAGTACTTC.

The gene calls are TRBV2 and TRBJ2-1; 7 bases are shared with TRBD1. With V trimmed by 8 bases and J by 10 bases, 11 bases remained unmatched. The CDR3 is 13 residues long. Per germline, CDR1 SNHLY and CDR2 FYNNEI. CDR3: CASGLRDRKEQFF. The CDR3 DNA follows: TGTGCCAGCGGGCTAAGGGACAGAAAGGAGCAGTTCTTC.

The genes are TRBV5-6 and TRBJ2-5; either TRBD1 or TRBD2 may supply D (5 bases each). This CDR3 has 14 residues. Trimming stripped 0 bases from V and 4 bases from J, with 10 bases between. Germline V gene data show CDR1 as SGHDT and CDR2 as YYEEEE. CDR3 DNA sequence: TGTGCCAGCAGCTTGGAGCAGAGGGGAGAGACCCAGTACTTC. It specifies CASSLEQRGETQYF.

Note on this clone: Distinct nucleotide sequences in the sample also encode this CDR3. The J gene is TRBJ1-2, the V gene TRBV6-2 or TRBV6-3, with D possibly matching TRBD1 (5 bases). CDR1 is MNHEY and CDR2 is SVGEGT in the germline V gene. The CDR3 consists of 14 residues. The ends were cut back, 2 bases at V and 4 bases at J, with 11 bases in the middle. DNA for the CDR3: TGTGCCAGCAGTTACAGCCGGGACTCCTATGGCTACACCTTC. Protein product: CASSYSRDSYGYTF.

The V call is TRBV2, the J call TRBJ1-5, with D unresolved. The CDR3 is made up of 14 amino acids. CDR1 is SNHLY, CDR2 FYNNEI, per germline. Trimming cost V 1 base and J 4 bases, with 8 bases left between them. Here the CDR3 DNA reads TGTGCCAGCAGTGAAGAACTGGGAAATCAGCCCCAGCATTTT. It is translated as CASSEELGNQPQHF.

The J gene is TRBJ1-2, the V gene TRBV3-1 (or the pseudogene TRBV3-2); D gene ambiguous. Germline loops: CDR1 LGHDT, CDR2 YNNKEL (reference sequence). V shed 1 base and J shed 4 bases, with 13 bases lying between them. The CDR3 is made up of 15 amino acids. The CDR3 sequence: CASSQGGISGYGYTF. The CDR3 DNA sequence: TGTGCCAGCAGCCAAGGAGGTATAAGTGGCTATGGCTACACCTTC.

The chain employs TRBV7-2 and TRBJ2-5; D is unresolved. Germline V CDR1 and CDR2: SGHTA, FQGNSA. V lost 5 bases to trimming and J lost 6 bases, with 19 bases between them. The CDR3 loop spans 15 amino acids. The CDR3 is CASSQAPGLGKTQYF. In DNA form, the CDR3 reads TGTGCCAGCAGCCAGGCGCCAGGCCTTGGGAAGACCCAGTACTTC.

Here the CDR3 reads CASSVGPTVNTEAFF. DNA for the CDR3: TGTGCCAGCAGCGTTGGTCCCACGGTGAACACTGAAGCTTTCTTT. This chain joins TRBV5-4 and TRBJ1-1; D unresolved. CDR1 is SGHNT, CDR2 YYREEE, per germline (reference sequence). CDR3 length: 15 amino acids. V shed 4 bases and J shed 0 bases, with 13 bases lying between them. Using reference TRBV5-4 and TRBJ1-1 for the parts outside the CDR3, the full variable domain is ETGVTQSPTHLIKTRGQQVTLRCSSQSGHNTVSWYQQALGQGPQFIFQYYREEENGRGNFPPRFSGLQFPNYSSELNVNALELDDSALYLCASSVGPTVNTEAFFGQGTRLTVV.

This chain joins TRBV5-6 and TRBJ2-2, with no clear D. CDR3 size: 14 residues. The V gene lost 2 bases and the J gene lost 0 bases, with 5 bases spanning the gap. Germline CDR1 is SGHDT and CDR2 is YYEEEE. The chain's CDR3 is CASSLGTNTGELFF. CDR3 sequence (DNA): TGTGCCAGCAGCTTAGGGACGAACACCGGGGAGCTGTTTTTT.

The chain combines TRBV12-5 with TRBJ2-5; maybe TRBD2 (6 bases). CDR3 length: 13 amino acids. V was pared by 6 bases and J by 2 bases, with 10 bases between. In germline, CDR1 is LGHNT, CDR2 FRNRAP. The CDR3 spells CASGWDWQETQYF. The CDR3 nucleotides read TGTGCTAGTGGATGGGACTGGCAAGAGACCCAGTACTTC. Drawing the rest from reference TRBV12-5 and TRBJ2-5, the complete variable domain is DARVTQTPRHKVTEMGQEVTMRCQPILGHNTVFWYRQTMMQGLELLAYFRNRAPLDDSGMPKDRFSAEMPDATLATLKIQPSEPRDSAVYFCASGWDWQETQYFGPGTRLLVL.

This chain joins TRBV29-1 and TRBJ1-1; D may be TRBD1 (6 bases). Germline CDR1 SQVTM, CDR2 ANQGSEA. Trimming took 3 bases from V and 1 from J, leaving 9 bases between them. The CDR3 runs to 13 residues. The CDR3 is CSVDRDKNTEAFF. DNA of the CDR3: TGCAGCGTTGACCGGGACAAGAACACTGAAGCTTTCTTT.